This T cell receptor (beta chain) was documented in a study of blood T cell repertoires in COVID-19. Study summary: Acute and convalescent COVID-19 specimens originated in the United States, Italy and Spain.

Original methodology: Researchers report that nucleated cell counts were estimated from reference gene primer amplification. This table comes from immunoSEQ multiplex PCR, and its TCRdb copy is limited to in-frame clones, with some not included. That table gives V, J and clone size, and the DNA gave D and trimming. The sample has approximately 170,000 clones, roughly 80% seen once. V dropped 0 bases and J dropped 7; count of bases not matched to a gene: 13. CDR3 length: 18 amino acids. Germline assignment: CDR1 LGHNA and CDR2 YNFKEQ. Recruits, aged roughly 18 to 89 years, lived in 24 US areas. The receptor comes from a woman aged 25 to 45 who had recovered from COVID-19. Sample: PBMCs or T cells enriched from blood (not recorded which). The chain uses TRBV4-2 and TRBJ2-1, with 9 positions matching TRBD1. Here the CDR3 DNA reads TGTGCCAGCAGCCAAGAGACAGGGGGAACCGCCACATTAAATGAGCAGTTCTTC. It codes for CASSQETGGTATLNEQFF.